One sample yielded the 8 T cell receptor beta chains listed below, sequenced in a study of vaccination and CD4 T cells after COVID-19. TCRdb re-called the PCR reads with MiXCR, one entry per CDR3 protein. There are 20,000 to 25,000 distinct CDR3 sequences in the sample; around 49% occur only once, and roughly 1% lies in the top ten. Material: CD4+ T cells from blood, obtained before SARS-CoV-2 vaccination. These receptors were taken from a human donor who had recovered from COVID-19.

This clonotype has just a few counts. J is TRBJ1-2 and V is TRBV5-4, with TRBD1 as a possible D gene (6 bases). V dropped 4 bases and J dropped 8 bases, with 12 bases sitting between them. Germline V gives CDR1 SGHNT, CDR2 YYREEE (reference sequence). The CDR3 is 12 amino acids. CDR3 amino acids: CASSDSRGGYTF. The CDR3 DNA sequence: TGTGCCAGCAGCGACTCCAGGGGCGGCTACACCTTC.

The CDR3 DNA reads as TGTGCCAGCAGTGAATCTAGCGGGCGGACCTACGAGCAGTACTTC. It translates to CASSESSGRTYEQYF. The rearrangement links TRBV2 to TRBJ2-7; 8 bases agree with TRBD2. CDR3 length: 15 amino acids. V was clipped by 2 bases and J by 2 bases; unmatched bases: 5. CDR1 SNHLY and CDR2 FYNNEI come from the germline V gene.

The table lists this clonotype with a few counts. Here the CDR3 DNA reads TGTGCCAGCACCAGAGGGACAGGGAGAAATTCACCCCTCCACTTT. Protein: CASTRGTGRNSPLHF. This rearrangement joins TRBV6-1 to TRBJ1-6; 9 bases line up with TRBD1. Germline V gene lookup returns CDR1 MNHNS and CDR2 SASEGT. There are 15 residues in the CDR3. With V trimmed by 7 bases and J by 7 bases, 8 bases remained unmatched.

This clonotype has just a few counts. The J gene is TRBJ2-5, the V gene TRBV7-6; weak D call: TRBD2 (5 bases). Germline CDR1 and CDR2: SGHVS and FNYEAQ. The CDR3 contains 17 residues. Trimming took 5 bases from V and 2 from J, leaving 21 bases between them. The chain's CDR3 is CASSHPGGSDPQETQYF. CDR3 DNA sequence: TGTGCCAGCAGCCACCCCGGAGGTAGCGATCCGCAAGAGACCCAGTACTTC. Together with reference TRBV7-6 and TRBJ2-5, the CDR3 gives the full variable domain: GAGVSQSPRYKVTKRGQDVALRCDPISGHVSLYWYRQALGQGPEFLTYFNYEAQQDKSGLPNDRFSAERPEGSISTLTIQRTEQRDSAMYRCASSHPGGSDPQETQYFGPGTRLLVL.

The gene calls are TRBV20-1 and TRBJ1-1, with no clear D. The CDR3 length is 13 residues. Trimming stripped 3 bases from V and 3 bases from J, with 11 bases between. Germline V CDR1 and CDR2: DFQATT, SNEGSKA (reference sequence). CDR3: CSASRTAYTEAFF. CDR3 nucleotide sequence: TGCAGTGCTAGTAGGACGGCCTACACTGAAGCTTTCTTT.

V and J are TRBV29-1 and TRBJ2-3; the D gene could be TRBD1 or TRBD2 (6 bases each). Between the trimmed V and J ends, which lost 3 bases and 3 bases, there was a span of 16 bases. The CDR3 runs 15 residues. The V gene's germline CDR1 is SQVTM and CDR2 ANQGSEA. The CDR3 coding sequence is TGCAGCGTTGACCCGACTAGAAGGGGGACAGATACGCAGTATTTT. Its translation is CSVDPTRRGTDTQYF.

J is TRBJ2-7 and V is TRBV6-7; D is unclear. TRBV6-7 is noted as an ORF with a role that remains uncertain. The CDR3 spans 12 residues. V dropped 8 bases and J dropped 7 bases, with 15 bases sitting between them. CDR3 residues: CASQPGEFEQYF. The CDR3, as DNA: TGTGCCAGCCAACCAGGTGAATTTGAGCAGTACTTC.

The V and J genes are TRBV6-1 and TRBJ2-2; D possibly matches TRBD1 or TRBD2 (6 bases each). CDR3 length: 17 amino acids. Trimming took 7 bases from V and 2 from J, leaving 20 bases between them. Germline V gene sequence: CDR1 MNHNS, CDR2 SASEGT. CDR3 sequence: CASMSQRGGLNTGELFF. DNA of the CDR3: TGTGCCAGCATGTCCCAGAGAGGGGGGCTTAACACCGGGGAGCTGTTTTTT.